A single sample gave rise to the 23 T cell receptor beta chains below, sequenced in a study of OX40 agonist ivuxolimab in advanced cancers. Libraries were made using the immunoSEQ multiplex PCR assay. TCRdb limited this immuneACCESS table to in-frame rearrangements with V and J called. A share of clones is missing; checked studies link under half to unresolved V genes, and the rest is unexplained. The sample records approximately 58,000 clones, roughly 86% of which are singletons. The top ten clonotypes cover around 2.7% of the sample. Sequenced here: CD4+ or CD8+ T cells sorted from blood, sampled in a trial of the OX40 agonist ivuxolimab. The receptors were gathered from an adult with an advanced solid tumor such as melanoma, head and neck, liver or kidney cancer.

The rearrangement uses TRBV29-1 and TRBJ2-3; no reliable D call. The germline gives CDR1 SQVTM, CDR2 ANQGSEA. Trimming removed 5 bases at V and 4 bases at J, with 10 bases between. This CDR3 region has 12 residues. The CDR3 DNA is TGCAGCGTTCCCCGCACGGCAGATACGCAGTATTTT. Its protein product is CSVPRTADTQYF.

The chain uses TRBV6-6 and TRBJ1-6, with D unclear. Germline V gene sequence: CDR1 MNHNY, CDR2 SVGAGI (reference sequence). This CDR3 has 12 residues. Deletions cut 8 bases from V and 8 bases from J, with 10 bases between. The CDR3 region has the DNA TGTGCCAGCGGGGAGGGTGATTCACCCCTCCACTTT. Its translation is CASGEGDSPLHF.

V and J are TRBV30 and TRBJ2-1; D remains unclear. The CDR3 runs to 10 residues. V was shortened by 2 bases and J by 12 bases, with 8 bases between the two germline ends. CDR1 is GTSNPN and CDR2 is SVGIG in the germline V gene (reference sequence). CDR3 bases: TGTGCCTGGAGTACGGTTGGGCAGTTCTTC. Its translation: CAWSTVGQFF.

This chain uses TRBV7-6 with TRBJ1-6, with D possibly matching TRBD1 (6 bases). The CDR3 covers 16 residues. Per the germline V gene, CDR1 is SGHVS and CDR2 is FNYEAQ. V was cut by 5 bases and J by 12 bases, with 23 bases left in between. In nucleotides, the CDR3 is TGTGCCAGCAGCAAATCCAACACAGGGACGGTATTACCCCTCCACTTT. This gives the protein CASSKSNTGTVLPLHF. Combining the CDR3 with reference TRBV7-6 and TRBJ1-6 gives the whole variable domain GAGVSQSPRYKVTKRGQDVALRCDPISGHVSLYWYRQALGQGPEFLTYFNYEAQQDKSGLPNDRFSAERPEGSISTLTIQRTEQRDSAMYRCASSKSNTGTVLPLHFGNGTRLTVT.

The chain employs TRBV5-5 and TRBJ2-2, with TRBD1 identical over 10 bases. Germline V gene sequence: CDR1 SGHKS, CDR2 YYEKEE (reference sequence). There are 15 residues in the CDR3. The V segment lost 4 bases and the J segment 5 bases; nucleotides outside the gene matches: 5. Written as DNA, the CDR3 is TGTGCCAGCAGCAGACAGGGGGCGCAAACCGGGGAGCTGTTTTTT. It codes for CASSRQGAQTGELFF.

The chain joins TRBV19 to TRBJ2-3; D possibly corresponds to TRBD2 (6 bases). In germline, CDR1 is LNHDA, CDR2 SQIVND (reference sequence). The V end lost 5 bases, the J end lost 1 base, and 7 bases lay between the germline ends. The CDR3 loop spans 13 amino acids. CDR3 sequence: CASSSGGTDTQYF. The CDR3 nucleotides read TGTGCCAGTAGTTCGGGGGGCACAGATACGCAGTATTTT. Filled out from reference TRBV19 and TRBJ2-3, the complete variable domain reads DGGITQSPKYLFRKEGQNVTLSCEQNLNHDAMYWYRQDPGQGLRLIYYSQIVNDFQKGDIAEGYSVSREKKESFPLTVTSAQKNPTAFYLCASSSGGTDTQYFGPGTRLTVL.

The table lists this clone with a count of one. The rearrangement links TRBV6-4 to TRBJ1-1; D remains unclear. Trimming took 9 bases from V and 0 from J, leaving 8 bases between them. The length of the CDR3 is 12 residues. In germline, CDR1 is MRHNA, CDR2 SNTAGT. CDR3 nucleotides: TGTGCCAGGATCAACATGAACACTGAAGCTTTCTTT. Translation gives CARINMNTEAFF.

This clone was detected only once. V usage is TRBV27 and J usage is TRBJ2-3; the D is unclear. Germline loops: CDR1 MNHEY, CDR2 SMNVEV (reference sequence). The CDR3 is 13 residues long. V lost 4 bases and J lost 1, with 6 bases in between. CDR3 in DNA: TGTGCCAGCAGTTATCTTGGCACAGATACGCAGTATTTT. As protein: CASSYLGTDTQYF.

The chain recombines TRBV6-6 with TRBJ2-5, with 8 bases that match TRBD2. Trimming took 7 bases from V and 4 from J; bases not matched to a gene: 8. Germline V gives CDR1 MNHNY, CDR2 SVGAGI (reference sequence). The CDR3 extends over 14 amino acids. DNA of the CDR3: TGTGCCAGCACGCGGGGGGCGGGTGTAGAGACCCAGTACTTC. Encoded protein: CASTRGAGVETQYF.

This clone was counted a single time. This chain uses TRBV4-2 with TRBJ2-1; TRBD1 aligns across 7 bases. V lost 4 bases, J lost 5 bases, and 8 bases stayed unmatched. The V gene's germline CDR1 is LGHNA and CDR2 YNFKEQ. The CDR3 length is 15 residues. CDR3: CASSRETGWNNEQFF. CDR3 nucleotides: TGTGCCAGCAGCCGTGAGACAGGGTGGAACAATGAGCAGTTCTTC.

This clone has just a few counts. The rearrangement links TRBV5-1 to TRBJ2-3; tentative D call: TRBD2 (6 bases). The CDR3 totals 15 residues. Looked up from germline, CDR1 is SGHRS and CDR2 is YFSETQ. Trimming removed 5 bases from V and 0 bases from J, with 13 bases in between. For the CDR3, the DNA is TGCGCCAGCAGTCCTACGGGGGAAAGCACAGATACGCAGTATTTT. Translating it yields CASSPTGESTDTQYF.

The chain uses TRBV7-2 and TRBJ1-2, with a possible D match to TRBD1 (5 bases). The CDR3 contains 13 residues. Germline V gene lookup returns CDR1 SGHTA and CDR2 FQGNSA. Trimming removed 7 bases at V and 2 bases at J, with 11 bases between. CDR3 sequence reads: CASNIRGNYGYTF. As DNA, the CDR3 is TGTGCCAGCAACATACGGGGGAACTATGGCTACACCTTC.

J is TRBJ2-1 and V is TRBV6-8; 9 bases map to TRBD1. J was trimmed by 5 bases and V by 6 bases; bases with no gene match: 8. This CDR3 contains 15 residues. Germline V gene sequence: CDR1 MNHGY, CDR2 SAAAGT. The CDR3 sequence: CASSPTQGANNEQFF. The CDR3 DNA reads as TGTGCCAGCAGCCCGACACAGGGGGCGAACAATGAGCAGTTCTTC.

The rearrangement links TRBV2 to TRBJ2-5; no definite D call. The V end lost 2 bases, the J end lost 0 bases, and 10 bases lay between the germline ends. The CDR3 runs 15 residues. In germline, CDR1 is SNHLY, CDR2 FYNNEI. The chain's CDR3 is CASSERLQYQETQYF. DNA for the CDR3: TGTGCCAGCAGTGAAAGGTTACAGTACCAAGAGACCCAGTACTTC. The variable domain in full, with the rest retrieved from reference TRBV2 and TRBJ2-5, is EPEVTQTPSHQVTQMGQEVILRCVPISNHLYFYWYRQILGQKVEFLVSFYNNEISEKSEIFDDQFSVERPDGSNFTLKIRSTKLEDSAMYFCASSERLQYQETQYFGPGTRLLVL.

J is TRBJ2-6 and V is TRBV18; D gene ambiguous. Trimming left V 2 bases short and J 0 bases short, with 17 bases between. CDR3 length: 19 amino acids. The germline V gene has CDR1 KGHSH and CDR2 LQKENI. The CDR3 protein is CASSPIAQTILSGANVLTF. For the CDR3, the DNA is TGTGCCAGCTCACCAATCGCACAGACCATACTCTCTGGGGCCAACGTCCTGACTTTC.

This chain connects TRBV5-1 to TRBJ1-1; D uncertain. V gave up 0 bases and J gave up 4 bases, with 16 bases separating them. CDR1 and CDR2 from the germline V gene are SGHRS and YFSETQ. This CDR3 region has 16 residues. CDR3 nucleotide sequence: TGCGCCAGCAGCTTGGCCGAAAGGGCTGTTATCACTGAAGCTTTCTTT. Encoded protein: CASSLAERAVITEAFF. The full variable domain, rest sourced from reference TRBV5-1 and TRBJ1-1, is KAGVTQTPRYLIKTRGQQVTLSCSPISGHRSVSWYQQTPGQGLQFLFEYFSETQRNKGNFPGRFSGRQFSNSRSEMNVSTLELGDSALYLCASSLAERAVITEAFFGQGTRLTVV.

The chain couples TRBV5-1 to TRBJ1-4, with D maybe TRBD1 (6 bases). The CDR3 has 17 amino acids. The V end was cut by 1 base, the J end by 6 bases, with 19 bases between. CDR1 and CDR2 from the germline V gene are SGHRS and YFSETQ. CDR3 in amino acids: CASSLFSTGAPDEKLFF. The CDR3 DNA reads as TGCGCCAGCAGCTTGTTCTCTACGGGGGCCCCGGATGAAAAACTGTTTTTT.

The rearrangement links TRBV5-8 to TRBJ1-3; D uncertain. Per germline, CDR1 SGHTS and CDR2 YDEGEE. CDR3 length: 15 amino acids. V shed 0 bases and J shed 0 bases, with 7 bases lying between them. The CDR3 nucleotides are TGTGCCAGCAGCTTGGACGCCAGCTCTGGAAACACCATATATTTT. Its protein is CASSLDASSGNTIYF.

This chain joins TRBV7-9 and TRBJ1-2; D perhaps matches TRBD1 (5 bases). Germline V CDR1 and CDR2: SEHNR, FQNEAQ (reference sequence). V lost 4 bases to trimming and J lost 4 bases, with 10 bases between them. The CDR3 is 13 amino acids. CDR3 in amino acids: CASSSRDGYGYTF. The DNA of the CDR3 is TGTGCCAGCAGCTCCCGGGACGGCTATGGCTACACCTTC.

The V call is TRBV5-8, the J call TRBJ2-7, with D perhaps TRBD1 (5 bases). CDR1 is SGHTS, CDR2 YDEGEE, per germline. V was trimmed by 3 bases and J by 4 bases, leaving 17 bases between them. This CDR3 has 15 amino acids. The CDR3 protein is CASSWTMGPGYEQYF. In nucleotides, the CDR3 is TGTGCCAGCAGCTGGACAATGGGCCCAGGGTACGAGCAGTACTTC.

This sequence joins TRBV11-2 and TRBJ2-3, with no clear D. Trimming stripped 1 base from V and 2 bases from J, with 13 bases between. CDR3 length equals 16 residues. Germline loops: CDR1 SGHAT, CDR2 FQNNGV. The CDR3 nucleotides read TGTGCCAGCAGCTTAGCTCCGCGCCCCCCCACAGATACGCAGTATTTT. Translation gives CASSLAPRPPTDTQYF.

CDR3 sequence reads: CASSLAGRGIQETQYF. The CDR3 DNA follows: TGTGCCAGCAGCTTAGCGGGGCGGGGGATCCAAGAGACCCAGTACTTC. The V call is TRBV7-6, the J call TRBJ2-5; 7 positions match TRBD2. CDR1 SGHVS and CDR2 FNYEAQ come from the germline V gene. CDR3 length: 16 amino acids. The trim removed 0 bases at V and 1 base at J, leaving 5 bases unmatched.

The V and J genes are TRBV7-2 and TRBJ1-5; tentatively, D is TRBD1 (6 bases). Deletions cut 5 bases from V and 10 bases from J, with 18 bases between. The germline CDR1 and CDR2 sequences are SGHTA and FQGNSA. The CDR3 runs to 14 residues. This chain's CDR3 is CASSVGQPIGPQHF. As DNA, the CDR3 is TGTGCCAGCAGCGTAGGACAGCCTATAGGTCCCCAGCATTTT.